Below are 3 T cell receptor beta chains sequenced from a single sample in a study of shared clonotypes between healthy human individuals. Only in-frame clones appear in the TCRdb table, and some are missing; sequencing was by immunoSEQ multiplex PCR. The sample lists approximately 2.1 million clones; 85% to 95% were seen once. The sequenced material came from naive CD4+ T cells from PBMCs. The subset was: CD45RA+ positively selected. The receptors come from a man aged 18-30 years in good health. Some clones in this sample may be carry-over from other donors' samples.

J is TRBJ1-1 and V is TRBV7-2; D is undetermined. Germline V gene lookup returns CDR1 SGHTA and CDR2 FQGNSA. CDR3 length: 13 residues. V was shortened by 7 bases and J by 5 bases, with 14 bases between the two germline ends. CDR3 nucleotides: TGTGCCAGCACCTCACACAGAGAGACTGAAGCTTTCTTT. Translated: CASTSHRETEAFF.

In its sample, this clone was seen once. The chain links TRBV4-2 to TRBJ2-1; TRBD1 aligns across 7 bases. CDR3 length equals 15 residues. J was trimmed by 4 bases and V by 1 base; bases with no gene match: 4. CDR1 is LGHNA, CDR2 YNFKEQ, per germline. The CDR3 loop is CASSQGAGGYNEQFF. The CDR3, as DNA: TGTGCCAGCAGCCAAGGGGCAGGGGGATACAATGAGCAGTTCTTC.

The CDR3 DNA sequence: TGCAGCGTTGAATTGGGTAACACCGGGGAGCTGTTTTTT. Its protein is CSVELGNTGELFF. This chain links TRBV29-1 with TRBJ2-2, with no clear D. Trimming took 2 bases from V and 2 from J, leaving 6 bases between them. Germline V lookup: CDR1 SQVTM, CDR2 ANQGSEA. There are 13 residues in the CDR3.